The 20 T cell receptor beta chains listed next were all sequenced from one sample in a study of blood T cell repertoires in COVID-19. Produced via immunoSEQ multiplex PCR; TCRdb's table is partial and in-frame only. In the table there are 150,000 to 200,000 clones, approximately 90% of which are singletons. Sequencing input: peripheral blood. The source of these receptors is a man aged 18-30 years with acute or convalescent COVID-19.

This rearrangement joins TRBV18 to TRBJ2-5, with D tentatively TRBD2 (5 bases). V was pared by 5 bases and J by 1 base, with 11 bases between. Per germline, CDR1 KGHSH and CDR2 LQKENI. The CDR3 loop spans 14 amino acids. This chain's CDR3 is CASSLSGSQETQYF. CDR3 sequence (DNA): TGTGCCAGCTCATTATCGGGGTCCCAAGAGACCCAGTACTTC.

The chain uses TRBV7-2 and TRBJ2-1, with D maybe TRBD1 (6 bases). Trimming pared 5 bases from V and 8 bases from J, leaving 16 bases between. Germline V gives CDR1 SGHTA, CDR2 FQGNSA. The CDR3 covers 14 residues. CDR3 sequence (DNA): TGTGCCAGCAGCCCATACAGGGATTCCGATGAGCAGTTCTTC. Translated, it gives CASSPYRDSDEQFF.

The CDR3 spells CASSGRGRSGNTIYF. CDR3 nucleotides: TGTGCCAGCTCAGGCAGGGGCCGCTCTGGAAACACCATATATTTT. The V call is TRBV18, the J call TRBJ1-3; D is possibly TRBD1 (6 bases). V was pared by 5 bases and J by 0 bases, with 11 bases between. Germline CDR1 and CDR2: KGHSH and LQKENI. This CDR3 comprises 15 residues.

The genes are TRBV4-2 and TRBJ1-6, with 8 bases lining up with TRBD1. The CDR3 extends over 15 amino acids. Germline CDR1 LGHNA, CDR2 YNFKEQ. The V segment lost 0 bases and the J segment 6 bases; nucleotides outside the gene matches: 1. CDR3 sequence (DNA): TGTGCCAGCAGCCAAGAAACAGGGGGTAATTCACCCCTCCACTTT. It encodes CASSQETGGNSPLHF.

The CDR3 sequence is CASSPGQQNTEAFF. The CDR3 DNA reads TGTGCCAGCTCACCGGGACAGCAGAACACTGAAGCTTTCTTT. This chain joins TRBV18 and TRBJ1-1; TRBD1 aligns across 7 bases. The CDR3 contains 14 residues. Germline V lookup: CDR1 KGHSH, CDR2 LQKENI. The V gene end was trimmed by 3 bases and the J gene end by 1 base; junction bases not matched to a gene: 2.

CDR3 sequence reads: CASSEVWGWTGELFF. The CDR3 bases are TGTGCCAGCAGTGAAGTGTGGGGCTGGACCGGGGAGCTGTTTTTT. The gene calls are TRBV6-1 and TRBJ2-2; possibly TRBD1 for D (5 bases). V was clipped by 1 base and J by 5 bases, with 11 bases between them. This CDR3 has 15 amino acids. Per germline, CDR1 MNHNS and CDR2 SASEGT.

With regard to this clone: The same CDR3 arises from other DNA sequences in this sample as well. The chain joins TRBV4-2 to TRBJ2-7, with 9 bases aligning to TRBD2. The CDR3 is made up of 15 amino acids. V shed 1 base, J shed 2 bases, and the junction held 3 bases outside the gene matches. Per the germline V gene, CDR1 is LGHNA and CDR2 is YNFKEQ. The CDR3 protein is CASSQGSGGTYEQYV. The CDR3 region has the DNA TGTGCCAGCAGCCAAGGGAGCGGGGGGACCTACGAGCAGTACGTC.

The rearrangement uses TRBV3-1 (or the pseudogene TRBV3-2) and TRBJ2-1; 7 bases map to TRBD2. V shed 0 bases, J shed 1 base, and the junction held 6 bases outside the gene matches. This CDR3 is built from 17 residues. The germline V gene encodes CDR1 LGHDT and CDR2 YNNKEL (reference sequence). In nucleotides, the CDR3 is TGTGCCAGCAGCCAAGATCCCGGCGGGGGATCCTACAATGAGCAGTTCTTC. Its protein is CASSQDPGGGSYNEQFF.

The V and J genes are TRBV3-1 (or the pseudogene TRBV3-2) and TRBJ2-5; tentative D call: TRBD2 (5 bases). CDR1 and CDR2 from the germline V gene are LGHDT and YNNKEL (reference sequence). V gave up 5 bases and J gave up 1 base, with 20 bases separating them. The CDR3 is 17 residues long. This chain's CDR3 is CASSDDEGRPSQETQYF. CDR3 DNA: TGTGCCAGCAGCGATGATGAGGGCAGACCTAGCCAAGAGACCCAGTACTTC.

This clone has more than one count but fewer than ten. This chain joins TRBV5-8 and TRBJ1-4; 8 positions match TRBD1. CDR3 length: 13 amino acids. The germline gives CDR1 SGHTS, CDR2 YDEGEE. V lost 4 bases and J lost 11; bases outside the gene matches: 7. This CDR3 is CASSPGQVRKLFF. In DNA, the CDR3 is TGTGCCAGCAGCCCGGGACAGGTTAGGAAACTGTTTTTT.

This sequence joins TRBV30 and TRBJ2-3; a weak D match, TRBD1 (5 bases). V gave up 2 bases and J gave up 2 bases, with 14 bases separating them. Germline V gives CDR1 GTSNPN, CDR2 SVGIG (reference sequence). CDR3 length: 15 residues. CDR3 sequence: CAWSTQEFYTDTQYF. CDR3 DNA: TGTGCCTGGAGTACACAGGAATTCTACACAGATACGCAGTATTTT. The variable domain in full, with the rest retrieved from reference TRBV30 and TRBJ2-3, is SQTIHQWPATLVQPVGSPLSLECTVEGTSNPNLYWYRQAAGRGLQLLFYSVGIGQISSEVPQNLSASRPQDRQFILSSKKLLLSDSGFYLCAWSTQEFYTDTQYFGPGTRLTVL.

The chain employs TRBV7-9 and TRBJ2-1; 8 bases align to TRBD2. The CDR3 contains 17 residues. After removal of 5 bases from V and 7 bases from J, the junction contained 16 bases not matched to a gene. From germline, CDR1 is SEHNR and CDR2 FQNEAQ (reference sequence). CDR3 nucleotide sequence: TGTGCCAGCAGCGCCGTCACCTCCGGGGGGGCCTGGAATGAGCAGTTCTTC. It translates to CASSAVTSGGAWNEQFF.

This clone was counted once. The gene calls are TRBV6-1 and TRBJ1-6, with 9 bases matching TRBD1. The length of the CDR3 is 16 residues. The ends lost 1 base at V and 10 bases at J; junction bases unmatched: 8. Looked up from germline, CDR1 is MNHNS and CDR2 is SASEGT. Here the CDR3 DNA reads TGTGCCAGCAGTGAAGTGGGGGGGACAGGGCGATCACCCCTCCACTTT. Protein sequence: CASSEVGGTGRSPLHF.

This clone has only a few counts. The chain uses TRBV7-9 and TRBJ2-3; 7 bases match TRBD1. The length of the CDR3 is 17 residues. CDR1 and CDR2 from the germline V gene are SEHNR and FQNEAQ (reference sequence). V lost 4 bases and J lost 4; bases outside the gene matches: 14. CDR3 amino acids: CASSSTLTGLEADTQYF. As DNA, the CDR3 is TGTGCCAGCAGCTCCACACTGACAGGGTTGGAGGCAGATACGCAGTATTTT. Combining the CDR3 with reference TRBV7-9 and TRBJ2-3 gives the whole variable domain DTGVSQNPRHKITKRGQNVTFRCDPISEHNRLYWYRQTLGQGPEFLTYFQNEAQLEKSRLLSDRFSAERPKGSFSTLEIQRTEQGDSAMYLCASSSTLTGLEADTQYFGPGTRLTVL.

This chain joins TRBV5-4 and TRBJ2-3; the match to TRBD2 covers 8 bases. V gave up 4 bases and J gave up 5 bases; unmatched junction bases: 12. The CDR3 runs to 16 residues. In germline, CDR1 is SGHNT, CDR2 YYREEE (reference sequence). The CDR3 spells CASSPAGGGIVDTQYF. The DNA for the CDR3 is TGTGCCAGCAGCCCGGCAGGCGGGGGGATTGTAGATACGCAGTATTTT.

The genes are TRBV30 and TRBJ2-5; TRBD2 matches 8 bases. V was pared by 5 bases and J by 1 base, with 12 bases of the junction left unmatched. The CDR3 length is 16 residues. The germline V gene has CDR1 GTSNPN and CDR2 SVGIG (reference sequence). CDR3 sequence reads: CAWGLGAGGLQETQYF. The CDR3 nucleotides are TGTGCCTGGGGACTGGGCGCGGGGGGCCTCCAAGAGACCCAGTACTTC. The whole variable domain, remainder taken from reference TRBV30 and TRBJ2-5, is SQTIHQWPATLVQPVGSPLSLECTVEGTSNPNLYWYRQAAGRGLQLLFYSVGIGQISSEVPQNLSASRPQDRQFILSSKKLLLSDSGFYLCAWGLGAGGLQETQYFGPGTRLLVL.

The chain uses TRBV30 and TRBJ1-1; maybe TRBD1 (5 bases). Germline V gene sequence: CDR1 GTSNPN, CDR2 SVGIG (reference sequence). The CDR3 is 15 amino acids. V lost 1 base to trimming and J lost 1 base, with 13 bases between them. CDR3: CAWSGPGVGNTEAFF. The CDR3, as DNA: TGTGCCTGGAGTGGGCCGGGGGTTGGGAACACTGAAGCTTTCTTT.

The V call is TRBV10-2, the J call TRBJ1-1; tentative D call: TRBD1 (5 bases). From germline, CDR1 is WSHSY and CDR2 SAAADI. This CDR3 is 12 amino acids long. Trimming stripped 7 bases from V and 5 bases from J, with 11 bases between. Written as DNA, the CDR3 is TGCGCCAGCACTAGGGGTGATACTGAAGCTTTCTTT. Translated: CASTRGDTEAFF.

DNA of the CDR3: TGTGCCAGCATCACGGGTATGGGTAGCAATCAGCCCCAGCATTTT. Protein sequence: CASITGMGSNQPQHF. V gene TRBV28 combines with J gene TRBJ1-5; D unresolved. The germline V and J ends were trimmed by 7 bases and 0 bases, with 13 bases remaining between them. Germline V CDR1 and CDR2: MDHEN, SYDVKM. CDR3 length equals 15 residues.

This rearrangement joins TRBV12-3 or TRBV12-4 to TRBJ1-2, with 7 nucleotides matching TRBD1. The CDR3 extends over 13 amino acids. With 5 bases clipped from V and 4 bases from J, the junction kept 4 bases outside the gene matches. The CDR3 nucleotides are TGTGCCAGCAGTCGACAGGGCTCCTATGGCTACACCTTC. It translates to CASSRQGSYGYTF.